This T cell receptor (beta chain) was recovered during a study of control samples from healthy donors and cancer patients. The CDR3 totals 13 residues. V was cut by 6 bases and J by 4 bases, with 9 bases left in between. Germline values: CDR1 MNHNY, CDR2 SVGAGI (reference sequence). The protocol was immunoSEQ multiplex PCR, while the TCRdb copy is restricted to in-frame clones and leaves out a portion. This table holds some 70,000 clones, 75% to 85% found once. The specimen sequenced was blood. The sequence derives from a man aged 55 to 70 in good health. The V call is TRBV6-6, the J call TRBJ2-2, with a possible D match to TRBD2 (5 bases). CDR3 DNA: TGTGCCAGCAGCCCAGGACTCACCGGGGAGCTGTTTTTT. Residues: CASSPGLTGELFF.